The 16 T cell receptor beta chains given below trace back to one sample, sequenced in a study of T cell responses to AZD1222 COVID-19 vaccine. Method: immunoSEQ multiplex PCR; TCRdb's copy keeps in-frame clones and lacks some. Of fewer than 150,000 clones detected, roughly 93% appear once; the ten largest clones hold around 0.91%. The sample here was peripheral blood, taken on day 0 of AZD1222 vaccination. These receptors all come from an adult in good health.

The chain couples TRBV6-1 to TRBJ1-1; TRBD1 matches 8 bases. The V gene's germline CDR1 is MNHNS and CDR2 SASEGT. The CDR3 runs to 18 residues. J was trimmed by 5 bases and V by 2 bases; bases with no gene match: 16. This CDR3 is CASSEQGAGGIRMTEAFF. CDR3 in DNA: TGTGCCAGCAGTGAACAGGGGGCAGGGGGCATTCGGATGACTGAAGCTTTCTTT.

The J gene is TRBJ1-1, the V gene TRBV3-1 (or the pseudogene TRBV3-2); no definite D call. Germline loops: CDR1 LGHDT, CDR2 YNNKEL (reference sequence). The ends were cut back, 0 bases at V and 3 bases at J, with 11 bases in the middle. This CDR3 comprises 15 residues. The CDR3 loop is CASSQDRMHYTEAFF. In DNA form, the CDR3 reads TGTGCCAGCAGCCAAGATCGGATGCACTACACTGAAGCTTTCTTT.

CDR3 region: CASSLGKSNTEAFF. CDR3 DNA: TGTGCCAGCAGCTTAGGGAAGAGTAACACTGAAGCTTTCTTT. This rearrangement joins TRBV11-3 to TRBJ1-1, with unresolved D. This CDR3 comprises 14 residues. Germline V CDR1 and CDR2: SGHNT, YENEEA. Trimming shortened V by 1 base and J by 2 bases, and 8 bases separated the two germline ends.

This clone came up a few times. CDR3 nucleotides: TGTGCCAGTAGTACAGGACAGGGGGTCAACACTGAAGCTTTCTTT. It specifies CASSTGQGVNTEAFF. The chain couples TRBV19 to TRBJ1-1, with 10 bases fitting TRBD1. The V gene's germline CDR1 is LNHDA and CDR2 SQIVND (reference sequence). The CDR3 has 15 residues. V was pared by 4 bases and J by 2 bases, with 4 bases of the junction left unmatched.

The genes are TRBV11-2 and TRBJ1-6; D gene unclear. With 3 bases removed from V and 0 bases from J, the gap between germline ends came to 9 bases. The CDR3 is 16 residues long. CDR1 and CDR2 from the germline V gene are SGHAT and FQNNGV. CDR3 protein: CASSLSGSSYNSPLHF. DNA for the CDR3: TGTGCCAGCAGCTTGAGCGGGAGCTCCTATAATTCACCCCTCCACTTT.

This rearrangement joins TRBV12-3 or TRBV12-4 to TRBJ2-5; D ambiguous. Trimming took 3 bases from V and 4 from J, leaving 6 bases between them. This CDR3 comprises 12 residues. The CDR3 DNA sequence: TGTGCCAGCAGTTTGCCTGGAGAGACCCAGTACTTC. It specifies CASSLPGETQYF.

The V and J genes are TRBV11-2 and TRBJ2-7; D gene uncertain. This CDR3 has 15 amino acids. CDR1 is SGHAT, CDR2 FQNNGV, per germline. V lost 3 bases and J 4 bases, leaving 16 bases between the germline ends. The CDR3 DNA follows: TGTGCCAGCAGCTTTTTTGCCGGTACCAATTACGAGCAGTACTTC. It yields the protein CASSFFAGTNYEQYF.

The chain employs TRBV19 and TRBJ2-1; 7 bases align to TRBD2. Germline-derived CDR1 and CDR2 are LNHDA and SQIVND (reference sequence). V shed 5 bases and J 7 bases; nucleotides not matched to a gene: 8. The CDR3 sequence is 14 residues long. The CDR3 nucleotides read TGTGCCAGTAGTGGGAGGGGCAAGCTGAATGAGCAGTTCTTC. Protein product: CASSGRGKLNEQFF.

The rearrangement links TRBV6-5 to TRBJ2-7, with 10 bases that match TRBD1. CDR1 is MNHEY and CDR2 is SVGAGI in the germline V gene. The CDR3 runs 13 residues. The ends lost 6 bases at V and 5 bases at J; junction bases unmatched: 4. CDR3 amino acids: CASSRDRGHEQYF. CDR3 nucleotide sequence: TGTGCCAGCAGCAGGGACAGGGGCCACGAGCAGTACTTC.

The CDR3 loop reads CASSDSYYSPLHF. Written as DNA, the CDR3 is TGTGCCTCATCGGACAGCTACTATTCACCCCTCCACTTT. The chain has TRBV27 and TRBJ1-6; the D gene is possibly TRBD1 (6 bases). In germline, CDR1 is MNHEY, CDR2 SMNVEV (reference sequence). The ends were cut back, 11 bases at V and 8 bases at J, with 16 bases in the middle. The CDR3 totals 13 residues.

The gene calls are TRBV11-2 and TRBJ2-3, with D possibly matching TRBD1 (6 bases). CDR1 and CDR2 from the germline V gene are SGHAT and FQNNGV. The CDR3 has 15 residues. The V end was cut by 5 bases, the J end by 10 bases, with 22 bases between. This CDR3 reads CASSVQGSRLGAQYF. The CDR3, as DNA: TGTGCCAGCAGCGTCCAGGGGTCCCGTTTGGGTGCGCAGTATTTT.

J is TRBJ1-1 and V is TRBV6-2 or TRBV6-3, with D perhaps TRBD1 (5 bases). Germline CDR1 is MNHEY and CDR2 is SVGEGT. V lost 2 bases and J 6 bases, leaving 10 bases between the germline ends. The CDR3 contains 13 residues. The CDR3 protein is CASSYGGLAEAFF. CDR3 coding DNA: TGTGCCAGCAGTTACGGGGGGTTGGCTGAAGCTTTCTTT.

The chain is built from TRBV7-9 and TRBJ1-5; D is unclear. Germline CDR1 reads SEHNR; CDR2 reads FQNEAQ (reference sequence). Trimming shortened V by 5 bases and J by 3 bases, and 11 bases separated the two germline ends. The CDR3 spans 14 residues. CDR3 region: CASSNPSSNQPQHF. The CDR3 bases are TGTGCCAGCAGCAACCCTAGCTCCAATCAGCCCCAGCATTTT.

In nucleotides, the CDR3 is TGTGCCAGCCGTACGAGGAGGGGCACTGAAGCTTTCTTT. Translation gives CASRTRRGTEAFF. The V call is TRBV28, the J call TRBJ1-1, with D maybe TRBD1 (5 bases). Germline V CDR1 and CDR2: MDHEN, SYDVKM. The CDR3 is 13 amino acids. V was clipped by 8 bases and J by 4 bases, with 14 bases between them.

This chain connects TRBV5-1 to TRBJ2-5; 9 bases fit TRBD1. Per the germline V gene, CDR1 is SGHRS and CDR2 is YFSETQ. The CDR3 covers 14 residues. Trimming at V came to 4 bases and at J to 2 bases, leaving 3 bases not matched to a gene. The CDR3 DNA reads TGCGCCAGCAGCGTGGGACAGGGTCAAGAGACCCAGTACTTC. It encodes CASSVGQGQETQYF.

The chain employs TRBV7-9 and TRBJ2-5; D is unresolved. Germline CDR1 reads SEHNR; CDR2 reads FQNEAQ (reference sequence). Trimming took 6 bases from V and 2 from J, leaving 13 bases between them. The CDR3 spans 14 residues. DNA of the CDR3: TGTGCCAGCAGTAACGGCGTCGGGCAAGAGACCCAGTACTTC. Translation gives CASSNGVGQETQYF. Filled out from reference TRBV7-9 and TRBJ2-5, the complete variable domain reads DTGVSQNPRHKITKRGQNVTFRCDPISEHNRLYWYRQTLGQGPEFLTYFQNEAQLEKSRLLSDRFSAERPKGSFSTLEIQRTEQGDSAMYLCASSNGVGQETQYFGPGTRLLVL.